This TCR beta chain was captured in a study of PD-1 blockade in classical Hodgkin lymphoma. Profiled with immunoSEQ multiplex PCR; TCRdb holds only in-frame clones, not every one. The table shows around 18,000 clones, with approximately 81% occurring only once. The germline V and J ends were trimmed by 4 bases and 0 bases, with 10 bases remaining between them. The V gene's germline CDR1 is MNHNS and CDR2 SASEGT. This CDR3 has 15 residues. This clone has only a few counts. Time point meaning: cycle 4 day 1 (C4D1), after less than 7 weeks of nivolumab. Each patient relapsed following autologous stem cell transplantation, and prior brentuximab vedotin exposure differed. Starting with thawed PBMCs, CD4+ T cells were purified by magnetic negative selection.

This chain links TRBV6-1 with TRBJ1-5, with no clear D. Sequenced material: CD4+ T cells from blood, taken before the fourth cycle of nivolumab. The source of this sequence is a human donor with classical Hodgkin lymphoma. This chain's CDR3 is CASSASDNSNQPQHF. CDR3 sequence (DNA): TGTGCCAGCAGTGCCAGTGATAATAGCAATCAGCCCCAGCATTTT.